This TCR beta chain was sequenced in a study of spatial heterogeneity in lung cancer. Germline loops: CDR1 MDHEN, CDR2 SYDVKM. The CDR3 is 13 amino acids. V lost 7 bases and J lost 0, with 10 bases in between. Study results and caveats: Tumors with more nonsynonymous mutations had more expanded intratumoral alpha and beta TCRs.

A note on this clonotype: Its specificity is unknown.

The time point is: sample taken at primary tumor resection. There were some 70 donors, all of them untreated patients with early-stage non-small cell lung cancer. Sequencing of whole RNA from tumor, nontumor lung or frozen PBMC involved no sorting. TCRdb re-derived calls from the 5' RACE reads in MiXCR, one entry per CDR3 protein. Found here are around 2,400 distinct CDR3 sequences, about 5.6% of them singletons; the top ten hold over 8.5%. The rearrangement uses TRBV28 and TRBJ2-7; perhaps TRBD2 as D (5 bases). Sequencing was performed on lung tumor tissue, taken at surgery. The TCR sequence derives from a male donor with early-stage non-small cell lung cancer. The CDR3 DNA reads TGTGCCAGCACAACGGGGAGCTCCTACGAGCAGTACTTC. Its protein product is CASTTGSSYEQYF. Full variable domain (rest looked up from reference TRBV28 and TRBJ2-7): DVKVTQSSRYLVKRTGEKVFLECVQDMDHENMFWYRQDPGLGLRLIYFSYDVKMKEKGDIPEGYSVSREKKERFSLILESASTNQTSMYLCASTTGSSYEQYFGPGTRLTVT.